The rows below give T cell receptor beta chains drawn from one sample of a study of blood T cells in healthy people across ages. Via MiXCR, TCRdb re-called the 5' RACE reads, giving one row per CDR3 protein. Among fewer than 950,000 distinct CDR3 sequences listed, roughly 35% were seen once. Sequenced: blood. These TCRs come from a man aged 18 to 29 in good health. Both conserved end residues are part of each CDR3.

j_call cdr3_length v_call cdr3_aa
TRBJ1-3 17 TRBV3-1 CASSQSPQESSGNTIYF
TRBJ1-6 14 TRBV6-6 CASSTRGSNSPPHF
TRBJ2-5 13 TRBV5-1 CASSLSLDNEQYF
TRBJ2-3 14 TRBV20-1 CSARLLSSTDTQYF
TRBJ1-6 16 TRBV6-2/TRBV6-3 CASSGQFRSYNSPLHF
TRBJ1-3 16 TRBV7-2 CASSLAGTGTANTIYF
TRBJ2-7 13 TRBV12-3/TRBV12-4 CASSFRGLTEQYF
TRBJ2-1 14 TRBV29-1 CSVPPGRQLREQFF
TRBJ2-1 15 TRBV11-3 CASSPGTAIDETQFF
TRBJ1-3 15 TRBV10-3 CAISESPHSGNTIYF
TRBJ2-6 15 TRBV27 CASSNRGAGANVLTF
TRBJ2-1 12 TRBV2 CASYGGGYEQFF
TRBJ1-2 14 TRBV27 CASSFRGTNYGYTF
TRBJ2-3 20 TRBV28 CASSFDPRGTSGGARDTQYF
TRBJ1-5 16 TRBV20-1 CSARVGEGWSNQPQHF
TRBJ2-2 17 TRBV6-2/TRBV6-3 CASSPNPPRAYTGELFF
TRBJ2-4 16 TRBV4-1 CASSFSRERDYNEQYF
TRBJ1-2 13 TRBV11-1 CASSPGRHYGYTF
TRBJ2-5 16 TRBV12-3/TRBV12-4 CASSQQGRGVISEQYF
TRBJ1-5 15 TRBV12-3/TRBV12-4 CASILRDRGHQPQHF
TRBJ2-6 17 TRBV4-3 CASSHEVGGSGANVLTF
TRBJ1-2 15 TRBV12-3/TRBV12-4 CASAGTGVFNYGYTF
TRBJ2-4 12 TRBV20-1 CSATGAQNIQYF
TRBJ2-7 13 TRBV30 CAWSQNQGDEQYF
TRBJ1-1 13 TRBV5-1 CASSYRRDTEAFF
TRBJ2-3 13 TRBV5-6 CASSCVPSDTQYF
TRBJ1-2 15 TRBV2 CASRPSGGEVWGYTF
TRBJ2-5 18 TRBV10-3 CAISEGLAGAGGQETQYF
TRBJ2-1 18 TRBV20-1 CSANSGTSGGAPFNEQFF
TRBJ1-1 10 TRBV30 CAWEDTEAFF
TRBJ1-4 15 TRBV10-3 CAISESINSGGKLFF
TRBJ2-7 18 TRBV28 CASSLSRDRLAASYEQYF
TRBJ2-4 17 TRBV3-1 CASSLFADRGRKNIQYF
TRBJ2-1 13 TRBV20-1 CSASRDNRHEQFF
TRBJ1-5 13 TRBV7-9 CASSLDGGGAQHF
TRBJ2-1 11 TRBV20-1 CSARADNEQFF
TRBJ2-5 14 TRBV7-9 CASRVGALQETQYF
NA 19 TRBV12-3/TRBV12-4 CASSPRGSGLAGIYNEQYF
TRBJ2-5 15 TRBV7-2 CASSFGAVVFETQYF
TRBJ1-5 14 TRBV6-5 CASSYMGGNQPQHF
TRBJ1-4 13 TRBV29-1 CSVSFQGVEKLFF
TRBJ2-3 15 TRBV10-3 CAISAYKGWTDTQYF
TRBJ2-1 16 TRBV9 CASSGTGTGGANVQFF
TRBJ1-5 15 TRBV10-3 CAISAGQGSNQPQHF
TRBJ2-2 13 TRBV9 CASSPTLAGELFF
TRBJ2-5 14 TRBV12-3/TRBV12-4 CASSFPGGQETQYF
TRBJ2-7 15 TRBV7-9 CASSYQGNRGYEQYF
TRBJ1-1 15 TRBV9 CASSVAKGLNTEAFF
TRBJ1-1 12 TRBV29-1 CSVDERNTEAFF
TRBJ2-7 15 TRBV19 CASSIVRAQHYEQYF
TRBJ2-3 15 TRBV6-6 CASSYPQGEGDTQYF
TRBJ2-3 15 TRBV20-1 CSAPRLAGSTDTQYF
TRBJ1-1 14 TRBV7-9 CASSGSQANTEAFF
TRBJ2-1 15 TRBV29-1 CSVEGSGGLYNEQFF
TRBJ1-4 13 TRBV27 CASSLVVGEKLFF
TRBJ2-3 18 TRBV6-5 CASSYSDSLAGGLDTQYF
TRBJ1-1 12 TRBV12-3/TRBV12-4 CASRGTAREAFF
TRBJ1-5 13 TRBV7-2 CASSGQQNQPQHF
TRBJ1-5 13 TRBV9 CASSGGQSGPQHF